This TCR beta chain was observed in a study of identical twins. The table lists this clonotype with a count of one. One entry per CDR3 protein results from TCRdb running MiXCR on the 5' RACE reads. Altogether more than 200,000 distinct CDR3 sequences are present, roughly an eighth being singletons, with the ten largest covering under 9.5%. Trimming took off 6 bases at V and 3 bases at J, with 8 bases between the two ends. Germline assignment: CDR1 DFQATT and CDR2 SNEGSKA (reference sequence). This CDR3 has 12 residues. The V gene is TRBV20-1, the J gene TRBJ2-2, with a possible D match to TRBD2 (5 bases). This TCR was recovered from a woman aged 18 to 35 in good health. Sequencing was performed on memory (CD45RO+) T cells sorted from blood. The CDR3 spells CSAAGDTGELFF. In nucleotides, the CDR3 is TGCAGTGCGGCGGGCGACACCGGGGAGCTGTTTTTT.